The entry that follows covers one T cell receptor (beta chain) sequence. Its specificity is not known. The PCR was carried out with 60 Vbeta primers and 13 Jbeta primers. The assay was immunoSEQ multiplex PCR, and TCRdb's table has in-frame clones only and misses some. The table lists 150,000 to 200,000 clones, about 86% of them singletons. The entry originates in a study of cytomegalovirus exposure and HLA in healthy donors. Study conclusions and caveats: Follow-up analysis found HLA locus-dependent TCR association rates, highest for DRB1 and lowest for HLA-C. Among donors in an Asian-associated ancestry cluster, a later analysis reportedly found fewer N-insertions than the approximately 670-donor mean. Many donors shared some public TCRs, even though most TCR sequences were rare.

Germline CDR1 LNHDA, CDR2 SQIVND (reference sequence). This CDR3 is 18 amino acids long. V was shortened by 6 bases and J by 4 bases, with 25 bases between the two germline ends. Sequences were obtained from PBMCs. The origin of this receptor is a woman in her late teens or twenties in good health and CMV-seropositive. The chain uses TRBV19 and TRBJ2-1; maybe TRBD2 (5 bases). The CDR3 coding sequence is TGTGCCAGTAGGCGGAATACGGGGTCCGCCTTTAGTTACAATGAGCAGTTCTTC. It codes for CASRRNTGSAFSYNEQFF.